The T cell receptor (beta chain) under discussion was sequenced for a study of CD8 T cells in ankylosing spondylitis. Study findings and constraints: Reactive arthritis synovial fluid and blood were previously reported to contain some motif variants.

In TCRdb, the 5' RACE reads were re-called with MiXCR into one record per CDR3 protein. The sample lists around 340,000 distinct CDR3 sequences, 20% to 25% occurring once. V gave up 8 bases and J gave up 9 bases, with 11 bases separating them. CDR1 is MDHEN, CDR2 SYDVKM, per germline. This CDR3 spans 10 amino acids. A remark on this clonotype: Antigen specificity is unknown.

The sample comprised blood, either unsorted or a sorted T cell fraction (not recorded which). The source is a male donor with ankylosing spondylitis or in good health (not recorded which). The V gene is TRBV28, the J gene TRBJ2-7; D assignment may be TRBD1 or TRBD2 (6 bases each). The CDR3 coding sequence is TGTGCCAGCCGCCGGGGGCTGCAGTACTTC. It specifies CASRRGLQYF.